Listed below are T cell receptor beta chains from one sample, sequenced in a study of CD8 T cells in ankylosing spondylitis. TCRdb re-called the 5' RACE reads with MiXCR, one entry per CDR3 protein. The table lists about 130,000 distinct CDR3 sequences, roughly 9% of them singletons. Sequences were obtained from blood, either unsorted or a sorted T cell fraction (not recorded which). These receptors were collected from a male donor with ankylosing spondylitis or in good health (not recorded which). Both conserved end residues are part of each CDR3. A D gene is named only where the DNA matches it firmly. Some rows mark clone size as missing; the rest say once, few, many or name a class of expanded clone.

clone_size j_call v_call d_call cdr3_aa cdr3_nt
NA TRBJ2-7 TRBV11-1 TRBD1 CASSRNSLRDRGDYEQYF TGTGCCAGCAGTCGTAATTCGCTCCGGGACAGGGGGGACTACGAGCAGTACTTC
NA TRBJ1-2 TRBV5-1 NA CASSTDSLNYGYTF TGCGCCAGCAGCACGGACAGCTTGAACTATGGCTACACCTTC
many TRBJ2-7 TRBV5-1 TRBD1 CASSLPTGGPFEQYF TGCGCCAGCAGCCTGCCGACAGGGGGGCCGTTTGAGCAGTACTTC
many TRBJ1-3 TRBV12-3/TRBV12-4 TRBD1 CASIPGQEGNTIYF TGTGCCAGCATTCCGGGACAGGAGGGAAACACCATATATTTT
many TRBJ2-2 TRBV4-3 NA CASSLHQGAGGELFF TGCGCCAGCAGCCTACATCAAGGGGCAGGCGGGGAGCTGTTTTTT
few TRBJ2-1 TRBV7-2 TRBD2 CASSTSLGGLAYNEQFF TGTGCCAGCAGCACCTCTCTCGGGGGACTAGCATACAATGAGCAGTTCTTC
many TRBJ2-7 TRBV6-5 NA CASSSDPGHSYEQYF TGTGCCAGCAGTTCCGACCCCGGACATTCCTACGAGCAGTACTTC
many TRBJ2-2 TRBV20-1 TRBD2 CSARKSSGRSGELFF TGCAGTGCTAGAAAGTCTAGCGGGAGGTCAGGGGAGCTGTTTTTT
NA TRBJ2-6 TRBV2 TRBD1 CASSENRGFGANVLTF TGTGCCAGCAGTGAAAACAGGGGGTTCGGGGCCAACGTCCTGACTTTC
many TRBJ2-1 TRBV11-2 TRBD2 CASSLGGLSGRAGNEQFF TGTGCCAGCAGCTTAGGTGGGCTCAGCGGGAGGGCCGGTAATGAGCAGTTCTTC
many TRBJ1-2 TRBV27 NA CATAGPGNYGYTF TGTGCCACCGCGGGACCGGGAAACTATGGCTACACCTTC
many TRBJ1-1 TRBV24-1 TRBD1 CATSDPSRDSKAFF TGTGCCACCAGTGATCCTTCGAGGGACAGTAAAGCTTTCTTT
few TRBJ2-1 TRBV2 NA CASSFGVLNNNEQFF TGTGCCAGCAGCTTCGGGGTACTTAACAACAATGAGCAGTTCTTC
many TRBJ2-1 TRBV9 NA CASSVEGLYNEQFF TGTGCCAGCAGCGTTGAGGGTTTGTACAATGAGCAGTTCTTC
many TRBJ2-5 TRBV12-3/TRBV12-4 TRBD1 CASSSAGTGKETQYF TGTGCCAGCAGTTCCGCCGGGACAGGGAAAGAGACCCAGTACTTC
many TRBJ1-6 TRBV20-1 TRBD1 CSAWTGSVGNSPLHF TGCAGTGCTTGGACAGGGAGTGTTGGAAATTCACCCCTCCACTTT
many TRBJ2-2 TRBV4-3 NA CASSPQMANTGELFF TGCGCCAGCAGCCCCCAGATGGCGAACACCGGGGAGCTGTTTTTT
few TRBJ2-3 TRBV7-9 TRBD2 CASSLGGRADTQYF TGTGCCAGCAGCTTAGGCGGGAGGGCAGATACGCAGTATTTT
many TRBJ2-7 TRBV5-1 NA CASSLEPAVGYEQYF TGCGCCAGCAGCTTGGAACCAGCAGTGGGTTACGAGCAGTACTTC
few TRBJ2-7 TRBV5-1 TRBD2 CASSLVASGTGEQYF TGCGCCAGCAGCTTGGTGGCTAGCGGGACGGGCGAGCAGTACTTC
few TRBJ2-5 TRBV5-1 NA CASSLASGGFRIETQYF TGCGCCAGCAGCTTGGCCTCTGGGGGCTTTCGAATCGAGACCCAGTACTTC
medium-sized TRBJ2-3 TRBV29-1 NA CSVLRQGTDTQYF TGCAGCGTCTTGAGACAGGGCACAGATACGCAGTATTTT
few TRBJ2-7 TRBV6-2/TRBV6-3 NA CASSGGRSYEQYF TGTGCCAGCAGTGGCGGTCGCTCGTACGAGCAGTACTTC
many TRBJ1-5 TRBV10-3 NA CAISEGAVNQPQHF TGTGCCATCAGTGAGGGGGCAGTCAATCAGCCCCAGCATTTT
NA TRBJ2-1 TRBV28 NA CASSPGGSFYNEQFF TGTGCCAGCAGTCCCGGAGGCAGCTTCTACAATGAGCAGTTCTTC
many TRBJ2-7 TRBV4-3 NA CASSQRVLGRTGYEQYF TGCGCCAGCAGCCAAAGAGTGCTAGGGCGCACCGGCTACGAGCAGTACTTC
many TRBJ2-7 TRBV29-1 TRBD2 CSVRPSGLYEQYF TGCAGCGTTCGCCCTAGCGGGCTATACGAGCAGTACTTC
many TRBJ2-5 TRBV29-1 TRBD1 CSVLGQGVPGLETQYF TGCAGCGTTCTTGGACAGGGGGTACCCGGTCTCGAGACCCAGTACTTC
NA TRBJ2-1 TRBV25-1 TRBD2 CASSEAGLAVNNEQFF TGTGCCAGCAGTGAGGCGGGACTAGCGGTTAACAATGAGCAGTTCTTC
NA TRBJ1-2 TRBV20-1 TRBD1 CSARDPGQDYGYTF TGCAGTGCTAGAGATCCCGGACAGGACTATGGCTACACCTTC
many TRBJ2-6 TRBV5-1 NA CASSLARSGANVLTF TGCGCCAGCAGCTTGGCGAGGTCTGGGGCCAACGTCCTGACTTTC
NA TRBJ1-5 TRBV7-8 NA CASSLRADGANQPQHF TGTGCCAGCAGCTTACGGGCCGACGGGGCCAATCAGCCCCAGCATTTT
NA TRBJ1-5 TRBV18 NA CASSPFRQAQNQPQHF TGTGCCAGCTCACCATTCCGACAGGCCCAAAATCAGCCCCAGCATTTT
many TRBJ2-1 TRBV29-1 TRBD2 CSVGLAGNWDEQFF TGCAGCGTGGGACTAGCGGGAAATTGGGATGAGCAGTTCTTC
many TRBJ2-3 TRBV15 NA CATSRNRGPDTQYF TGTGCCACCAGCAGAAACCGAGGACCAGATACGCAGTATTTT
many TRBJ2-6 TRBV5-6 NA CASTSYGRTGANVLTF TGTGCCAGCACCTCGTATGGCAGAACTGGGGCCAACGTCCTGACTTTC
many TRBJ2-1 TRBV15 NA CATSRDPTVSYNEQFF TGTGCCACCAGCAGAGATCCCACAGTCTCCTACAATGAGCAGTTCTTC
many TRBJ2-2 TRBV2 NA CASSEARGGELFF TGTGCCAGCAGTGAAGCGAGGGGTGGGGAGCTGTTTTTT
many TRBJ2-5 TRBV29-1 TRBD2 CSDGPLAGGTQYF TGCAGCGACGGCCCACTAGCGGGAGGGACCCAGTACTTC
few TRBJ2-7 TRBV9 TRBD2 CASSPGGVVPYEQYF TGTGCCAGCAGCCCGGGGGGGGTAGTACCCTACGAGCAGTACTTC
many TRBJ1-1 TRBV21-1 NA CASSKVYRGMKDTEAFF TGTGCCAGCAGCAAAGTTTACAGGGGGATGAAGGACACTGAAGCTTTCTTT
many TRBJ1-1 TRBV11-2 NA CASSLPRQNTEAFF TGTGCCAGCAGCTTACCCCGGCAGAACACTGAAGCTTTCTTT
NA TRBJ2-1 TRBV5-1 NA CASTHVGGHNEQFF TGCGCCAGCACTCACGTTGGGGGGCACAATGAGCAGTTCTTC
many TRBJ2-5 TRBV10-3 NA CAISVPGQETQYF TGTGCCATCAGTGTCCCGGGCCAAGAGACCCAGTACTTC
NA TRBJ2-5 TRBV6-2/TRBV6-3 TRBD2 CASFGEAGEETQYF TGTGCCAGCTTTGGCGAGGCGGGAGAGGAGACCCAGTACTTC
many TRBJ2-3 TRBV15 NA CATSRGYTDTQYF TGTGCCACCAGCAGAGGATACACAGATACGCAGTATTTT
few TRBJ1-3 TRBV20-1 NA CSAPWGTGNTIYF TGCAGTGCTCCCTGGGGAACAGGAAACACCATATATTTT
many TRBJ1-1 TRBV2 TRBD1 CASREETGPTNTEAFF TGTGCCAGCAGGGAAGAGACAGGGCCGACTAACACTGAAGCTTTCTTT
many TRBJ2-7 TRBV5-1 NA CASSLFFRGQYVRSSYEQYF TGCGCCAGCAGCTTGTTTTTTCGCGGGCAATATGTCCGGAGCTCCTACGAGCAGTACTTC
few TRBJ2-3 TRBV3-1 TRBD1 CASSRTGADTQYF TGTGCCAGCAGCCGCACAGGGGCAGATACGCAGTATTTT
many TRBJ2-7 TRBV7-2 NA CASTTRGGGSTYEQYF TGTGCCAGCACCACAAGGGGAGGGGGGTCCACCTACGAGCAGTACTTC
NA TRBJ2-5 TRBV7-2 TRBD1 CASSQTGGQETQYF TGTGCCAGCAGCCAAACAGGGGGACAAGAGACCCAGTACTTC